A single T cell receptor beta chain is shown here with its context. These data originate in a study of OX40 agonist ivuxolimab in advanced cancers. Study in general: Having had anti-PD-1, anti-PD-L1 or anti-CTLA-4 therapy before was allowed, and around 44% had some.

This CDR3 region has 14 residues. Germline CDR1 and CDR2: KGHSH and LQKENI. Trimming removed 3 bases at V and 0 bases at J, with 3 bases between. Here immunoSEQ multiplex PCR was the method, and the copy in TCRdb shows in-frame clones only, minus some. This sample carries 150,000 to 170,000 clones, roughly 94% of them seen once, and the ten largest clones take around 0.31%. Source: CD4+ or CD8+ T cells sorted from blood, taken in a trial of the OX40 agonist ivuxolimab. This receptor was taken from an adult with an advanced solid tumor such as melanoma, head and neck, liver or kidney cancer. This chain links TRBV18 with TRBJ1-6; no definite D call. In nucleotides, the CDR3 is TGTGCCAGCTCACCGAGCTCCTATAATTCACCCCTCCACTTT. This translates into CASSPSSYNSPLHF.